The sequence of this T cell receptor (beta chain) was determined in a study of T-cell reconstitution after alpha-beta-depleted transplantation in children. J was trimmed by 4 bases and V by 6 bases; bases with no gene match: 9. The CDR3 runs 15 residues. The germline gives CDR1 LNHDA, CDR2 SQIVND (reference sequence). Molecular barcoding with unique molecular identifiers was used for the TCRbeta library. One entry per CDR3 protein results from TCRdb running MiXCR on the PCR reads. The sample records some 520,000 distinct CDR3 sequences, 30% to 35% being singletons. This clonotype was picked up a small number of times.

The specimen comprised PBMCs from the stem cell graft donor, sampled from the stem cell graft. This chain connects TRBV19 to TRBJ1-1; TRBD1 matches 9 bases. The sequence derives from a human donor who donated a stem cell graft to a child with aplastic anemia. CDR3 protein: CASSPGTGWGTEAFF. The DNA of the CDR3 is TGTGCCAGTAGCCCCGGGACAGGGTGGGGCACTGAAGCTTTCTTT.